This T cell receptor (beta chain) is from a study of OX40 agonist ivuxolimab in advanced cancers. Data came from immunoSEQ multiplex PCR; TCRdb stores just in-frame clones and leaves some out. This table holds roughly 18,000 clones, about 67% found once. Findings and limits, study-wide: In the 0.1-3.0 mg/kg groups, partial responders showed among the lowest expansion.

Germline V CDR1 and CDR2: SGHNT, YYREEE (reference sequence). V was trimmed by 1 base and J by 3 bases, leaving 14 bases between them. The CDR3 runs to 15 residues. Points on this clone: What it binds is not known.

This clonotype originated in an adult with an advanced solid tumor such as melanoma, head and neck, liver or kidney cancer. V usage is TRBV5-4 and J usage is TRBJ2-7; no reliable D call. This sample comprised CD4+ or CD8+ T cells sorted from blood, obtained in a trial of the OX40 agonist ivuxolimab. In nucleotides, the CDR3 is TGTGCCAGCAGCTTGTGGATTGGACGAAACTACGAGCAGTACTTC. This sequence encodes CASSLWIGRNYEQYF.